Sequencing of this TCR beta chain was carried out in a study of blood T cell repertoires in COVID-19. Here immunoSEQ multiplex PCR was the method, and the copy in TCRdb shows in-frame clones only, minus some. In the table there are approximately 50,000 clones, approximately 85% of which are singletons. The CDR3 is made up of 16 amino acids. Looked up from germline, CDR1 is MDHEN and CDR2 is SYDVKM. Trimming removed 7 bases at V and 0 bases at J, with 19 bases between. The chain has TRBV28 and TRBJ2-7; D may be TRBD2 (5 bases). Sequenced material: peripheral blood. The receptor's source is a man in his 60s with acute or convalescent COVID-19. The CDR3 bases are TGTGCCAGCACCATTCCGGGGAGCGGTAACTCCTACGAGCAGTACTTC. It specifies CASTIPGSGNSYEQYF. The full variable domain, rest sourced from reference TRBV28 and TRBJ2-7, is DVKVTQSSRYLVKRTGEKVFLECVQDMDHENMFWYRQDPGLGLRLIYFSYDVKMKEKGDIPEGYSVSREKKERFSLILESASTNQTSMYLCASTIPGSGNSYEQYFGPGTRLTVT.